The 13 T cell receptor beta chains listed next were all sequenced from one sample in a study of technical replicates of blood from four donors. The repertoire was sequenced with immunoSEQ multiplex PCR; TCRdb's copy has only in-frame clones and lacks some. The sample has roughly 80,000 clones, 95% to 96% seen once; the top ten hold 0.37%. Input material: T cells isolated from PBMCs. The receptors stem from a human donor in good health.

The chain is built from TRBV2 and TRBJ2-7, with D possibly TRBD1 on 5 matching bases. Germline V gene lookup returns CDR1 SNHLY and CDR2 FYNNEI. The CDR3 sequence is 12 residues long. The DNA of the CDR3 is TGTGCGTCTGACAGACGCTCCTACGAGCAGTACTTC. This sequence encodes CASDRRSYEQYF.

CDR3 DNA sequence: TGTGCCAGCAGCTTCTCAGGGGAAATCAATCAGCCCCAGCATTTT. It translates to CASSFSGEINQPQHF. V usage is TRBV11-2 and J usage is TRBJ1-5, with D perhaps TRBD1 (6 bases). Germline V lookup: CDR1 SGHAT, CDR2 FQNNGV. The CDR3 has 15 amino acids. The ends were cut back, 3 bases at V and 3 bases at J, with 12 bases in the middle.

The gene calls are TRBV28 and TRBJ2-2, with 7 bases that match TRBD1. CDR3 length: 17 amino acids. Trimming took 7 bases from V and 2 from J; bases not matched to a gene: 13. Germline values: CDR1 MDHEN, CDR2 SYDVKM. The CDR3 sequence is CASTKATGTDNTGELFF. DNA of the CDR3: TGTGCCAGCACCAAAGCTACCGGGACAGATAACACCGGGGAGCTGTTTTTT.

This chain joins TRBV15 and TRBJ1-2; D is unclear. The V and J ends lost 5 bases and 0 bases respectively, with 7 bases between them. Looked up from germline, CDR1 is LNHNV and CDR2 is YYDKDF (reference sequence). The CDR3 consists of 13 residues. CDR3 nucleotide sequence: TGTGCCACCAGCTCACCAGCTAACTATGGCTACACCTTC. Translation gives CATSSPANYGYTF.

The chain has TRBV6-5 and TRBJ2-5, with D hard to call. The germline CDR1 and CDR2 sequences are MNHEY and SVGAGI. This CDR3 has 13 amino acids. Trimming removed 6 bases at V and 5 bases at J, with 13 bases between. The CDR3 DNA is TGTGCCAGCAGCCTCCTTAGTCGGGAGACCCAGTACTTC. Protein sequence: CASSLLSRETQYF.

In its sample, this clone was seen once. The rearrangement uses TRBV9 and TRBJ1-1, with unresolved D. With 0 bases removed from V and 3 bases from J, the gap between germline ends came to 9 bases. The CDR3 totals 14 residues. Per germline, CDR1 SGDLS and CDR2 YYNGEE. In DNA, the CDR3 is TGTGCCAGCAGCGTAGATCGGGGTTACACTGAAGCTTTCTTT. As protein: CASSVDRGYTEAFF.

This rearrangement joins TRBV2 to TRBJ2-7, with D perhaps TRBD1 (5 bases). The CDR3 consists of 14 residues. The V end was cut by 4 bases, the J end by 0 bases, with 10 bases between. Per the germline V gene, CDR1 is SNHLY and CDR2 is FYNNEI. The CDR3 DNA is TGTGCCAGCAGTGGCCCTGGACACTCCTACGAGCAGTACTTC. Translating it yields CASSGPGHSYEQYF.

The count of this clone is one. The chain couples TRBV5-6 to TRBJ1-1, with 8 positions matching TRBD1. V dropped 2 bases and J dropped 1; count of bases not matched to a gene: 7. CDR3 length: 16 residues. Germline assignment: CDR1 SGHDT and CDR2 YYEEEE. CDR3 region: CASSFFPGGANTEAFF. The CDR3 region has the DNA TGTGCCAGCAGCTTCTTTCCAGGGGGCGCGAACACTGAAGCTTTCTTT.

This sequence joins TRBV2 and TRBJ1-4; a weak D match, TRBD1 (5 bases). The CDR3 is 15 amino acids. V lost 2 bases and J lost 3, with 10 bases in between. CDR1 SNHLY and CDR2 FYNNEI come from the germline V gene. CDR3 loop: CASSERGQPNEKLFF. CDR3 coding DNA: TGTGCCAGCAGTGAAAGGGGTCAGCCTAATGAAAAACTGTTTTTT.

V and J are TRBV29-1 and TRBJ1-1; 11 nucleotides align to TRBD1. CDR1 and CDR2 (germline): SQVTM, ANQGSEA. The CDR3 is made up of 15 amino acids. The junction had 4 bases not matched to a gene; V was cut back by 4 bases and J by 0 bases. The CDR3 sequence is CSVVGTGGMNTEAFF. The CDR3, as DNA: TGCAGCGTTGTGGGGACAGGGGGGATGAACACTGAAGCTTTCTTT.

The chain combines TRBV18 with TRBJ2-7, with 16 bases lining up with TRBD2. The CDR3 consists of 18 residues. Looked up from germline, CDR1 is KGHSH and CDR2 is LQKENI. V was pared by 1 base and J by 7 bases, with 10 bases of the junction left unmatched. Here the CDR3 reads CASSPRPGLAGGPGEQYF. The DNA of the CDR3 is TGTGCCAGCTCACCACGGCCGGGACTAGCGGGAGGGCCGGGAGAGCAGTACTTC.

J is TRBJ2-7 and V is TRBV18; TRBD1 aligns across 12 bases. The CDR3 spans 15 residues. The J segment lost 5 bases and the V segment lost 3 bases, leaving 5 bases of the junction unmatched. The germline V gene encodes CDR1 KGHSH and CDR2 LQKENI. The CDR3 spells CASSPWDRGRNEQYF. DNA of the CDR3: TGTGCCAGCTCACCCTGGGACAGGGGGCGGAACGAGCAGTACTTC.

This chain links TRBV12-5 with TRBJ2-2; TRBD1 agrees at 7 bases. The CDR3 has 15 amino acids. Germline V CDR1 and CDR2: LGHNT, FRNRAP. After removal of 1 base from V and 3 bases from J, the junction contained 2 bases not matched to a gene. The CDR3 DNA is TGTGCTAGTGGTTTGGGACAGGGACACACCGGGGAGCTGTTTTTT. It specifies CASGLGQGHTGELFF. Full variable domain (missing parts from reference TRBV12-5 and TRBJ2-2): DARVTQTPRHKVTEMGQEVTMRCQPILGHNTVFWYRQTMMQGLELLAYFRNRAPLDDSGMPKDRFSAEMPDATLATLKIQPSEPRDSAVYFCASGLGQGHTGELFFGEGSRLTVL.